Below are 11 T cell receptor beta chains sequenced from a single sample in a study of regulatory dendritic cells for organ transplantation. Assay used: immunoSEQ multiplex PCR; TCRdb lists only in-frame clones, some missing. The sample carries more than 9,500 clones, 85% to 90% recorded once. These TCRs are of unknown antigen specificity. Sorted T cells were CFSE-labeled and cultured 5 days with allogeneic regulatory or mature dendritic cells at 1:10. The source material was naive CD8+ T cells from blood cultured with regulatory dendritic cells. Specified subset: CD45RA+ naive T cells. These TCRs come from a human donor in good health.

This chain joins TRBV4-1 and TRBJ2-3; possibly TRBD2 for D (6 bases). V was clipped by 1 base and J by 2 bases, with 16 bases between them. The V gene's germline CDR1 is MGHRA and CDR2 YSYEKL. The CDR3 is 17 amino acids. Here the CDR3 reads CASSQVPQRVFTDTQYF. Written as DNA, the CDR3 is TGCGCCAGCAGCCAAGTCCCCCAGCGGGTGTTCACAGATACGCAGTATTTT.

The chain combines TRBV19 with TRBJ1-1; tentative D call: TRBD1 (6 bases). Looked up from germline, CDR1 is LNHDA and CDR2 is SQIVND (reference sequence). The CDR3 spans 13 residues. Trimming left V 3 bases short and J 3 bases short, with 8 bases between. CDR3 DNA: TGTGCCAGTAGTATGACAGGCTACACTGAAGCTTTCTTT. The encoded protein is CASSMTGYTEAFF.

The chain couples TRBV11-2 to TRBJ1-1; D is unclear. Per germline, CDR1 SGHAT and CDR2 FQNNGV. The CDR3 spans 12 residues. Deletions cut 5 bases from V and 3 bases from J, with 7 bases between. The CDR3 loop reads CASSLYDTEAFF. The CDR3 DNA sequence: TGTGCCAGCAGCCTTTACGACACTGAAGCTTTCTTT.

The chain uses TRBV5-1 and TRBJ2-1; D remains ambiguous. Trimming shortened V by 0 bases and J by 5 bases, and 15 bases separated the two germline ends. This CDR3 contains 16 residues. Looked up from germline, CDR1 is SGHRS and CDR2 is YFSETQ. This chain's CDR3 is CASSLVTDDKNNEQFF. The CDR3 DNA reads TGCGCCAGCAGCTTGGTTACAGACGATAAAAACAATGAGCAGTTCTTC.

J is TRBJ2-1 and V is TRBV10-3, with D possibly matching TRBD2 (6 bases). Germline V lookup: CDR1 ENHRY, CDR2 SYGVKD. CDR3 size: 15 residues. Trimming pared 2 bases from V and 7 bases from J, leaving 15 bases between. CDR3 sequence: CAISEPSDGRNEQFF. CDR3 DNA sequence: TGTGCCATCAGTGAGCCTTCGGACGGGAGAAATGAGCAGTTCTTC.

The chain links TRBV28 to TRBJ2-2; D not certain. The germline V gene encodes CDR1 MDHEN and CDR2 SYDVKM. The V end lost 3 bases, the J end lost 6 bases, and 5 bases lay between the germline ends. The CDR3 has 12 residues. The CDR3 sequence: CASSFAAGELFF. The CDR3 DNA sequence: TGTGCCAGCAGTTTTGCGGCCGGGGAGCTGTTTTTT.

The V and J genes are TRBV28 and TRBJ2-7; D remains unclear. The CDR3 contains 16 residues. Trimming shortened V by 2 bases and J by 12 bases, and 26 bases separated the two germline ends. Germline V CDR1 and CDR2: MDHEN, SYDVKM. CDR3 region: CASSLLPFLRQGDWYF. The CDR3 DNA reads TGTGCCAGCAGTTTACTCCCCTTCCTGCGACAAGGAGATTGGTACTTC.

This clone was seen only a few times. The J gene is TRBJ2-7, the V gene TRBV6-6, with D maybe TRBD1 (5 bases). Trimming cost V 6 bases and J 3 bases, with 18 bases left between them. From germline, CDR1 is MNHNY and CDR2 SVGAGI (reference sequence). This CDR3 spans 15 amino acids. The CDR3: CASSPTGRAFYEQYF. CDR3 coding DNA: TGTGCCAGCAGCCCCACGGGCAGGGCCTTCTACGAGCAGTACTTC.

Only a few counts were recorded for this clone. The CDR3: CATLGQGGSPLHF. CDR3 coding DNA: TGTGCCACGCTCGGACAGGGGGGATCACCCCTCCACTTT. The chain joins TRBV27 to TRBJ1-6; TRBD1 aligns across 10 bases. Germline loops: CDR1 MNHEY, CDR2 SMNVEV (reference sequence). J gave up 10 bases and V 10 bases, and 7 bases lay outside the gene matches. The CDR3 has 13 residues.

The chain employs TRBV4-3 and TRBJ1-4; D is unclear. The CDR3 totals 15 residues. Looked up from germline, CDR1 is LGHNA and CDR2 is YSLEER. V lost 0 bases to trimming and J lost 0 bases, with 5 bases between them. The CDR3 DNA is TGCGCCAGCAGCCAAGACAGATCAACTAATGAAAAACTGTTTTTT. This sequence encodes CASSQDRSTNEKLFF.

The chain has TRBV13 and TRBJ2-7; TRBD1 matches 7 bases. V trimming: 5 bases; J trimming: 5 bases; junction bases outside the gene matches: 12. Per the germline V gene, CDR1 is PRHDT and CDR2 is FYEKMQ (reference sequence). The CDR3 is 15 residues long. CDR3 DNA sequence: TGTGCCAGCAGCCCGCAGACAGGGTACTCTCACGAGCAGTACTTC. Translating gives CASSPQTGYSHEQYF.